This paragraph covers one T cell receptor beta chain sequence. This clonotype was seen only a few times. Its antigen is still unknown. No base qualities exist here, and no much larger clone lies one base off it. The sample is drawn from a study of identical twins (dated by TCRdb to the mid-2010s). Notes on the research overall: The study deep-sequenced TCR alpha and beta repertoires from monozygotic twins, unrelated adults of various ages and cord blood to test whether fetal clonotypes persist. To rule out contamination, replicate twin experiments were performed at different times with different library preparation protocols. Overall results and qualifications from the work: Excess twin sharing in beta out-of-frame sequences was weaker because fewer shared sequences lowered the signal-to-noise ratio. Because the same donors could not be followed over many years, the conclusions depended on cross-sectional statistical analysis. Compared with coincidental sharing between unrelated individuals, out-of-frame TCR alpha sequences shared between twins showed an excess of sequences with low generation probability. Invariant T cells such as MAIT and iNKT could partly confound zero-insertion analyses, though diverse VJ usage argued against this for most clonotypes. Recombination models systematically underestimated out-of-frame TCR alpha sharing in monozygotic twins but agreed with sharing between unrelated individuals. Abundant cord blood beta clonotypes had fewer insertions, young adult naive repertoires showed a similar but weaker trend, and memory repertoires showed no such trend.

The CDR1 and CDR2 encoded by the germline V gene are SGHRS and YFSETQ. The CDR3 starts with the cysteine, ends with the phenylalanine, and has 14 residues. Only the CDR3 DNA stays, 42 bases, in frame from base 1. V gives up 0 bases and J gives up 5 bases, and the segment between their germline ends measures 11 bases. All donors were healthy Caucasians. The study also sequenced three unrelated non-twin adults: a male aged 18 to 30, a male aged 50 to 60 and a female aged 50 to 60. Miltenyi CD45RO+ enrichment and human naive T-cell isolation kits were used to isolate memory (CD45RO+) and naive T cells from PBMC. Libraries came from 5' RACE. The run used an Illumina HiSeq 2000. Template switching introduced a universal primer binding site; the final cDNA contained a unique molecular identifier, enabling accurate counting of TCR cDNA molecules. Specific primers in the conserved constant-segment region were used to synthesize first-strand cDNA for the TCR alpha and beta chains. To control for contamination, each cDNA library was double barcoded with a SMART-Mk sample barcode plus Illumina barcodes. TruSeq adapter sequences along with Illumina sample barcodes were introduced in two successive PCR steps. The TCR alpha and beta cDNA libraries were sequenced on the Illumina HiSeq platform using custom primers. Concerning the study's data processing: MiGEC processed the raw reads to extract unique molecular identifiers, while MiXCR was used to determine the CDR3 positions. Recombination models were inferred per individual with the repgenHMM and IGoR tools using an EM algorithm. Shared clonotype analysis was performed with the tcR package in R, normalizing sharing by the product of cloneset sizes. To study raw recombination without the effects of thymic and clonal selection, out-of-frame nonproductive sequences were analyzed. Starting from the raw public reads, TCRdb applied fastp trimming at Q25, assembled clones with MiXCR and retained in-frame beta chains. Rows with a matching CDR3 protein are joined into one entry that keeps the most common DNA and genes. The V and J calls follow TCRdb's processing rather than the paper's. For this sample the table gives about 690,000 distinct CDR3 sequences, of which approximately 6% were detected only once. The ten largest clonotypes hold roughly 2% of the sample.

The sequenced sample was naive T cells sorted from blood. The sample's cell subset or site label is to be understood as: cells isolated with a human naive T-cell isolation kit. The sequence is built from TRBV5-1 and TRBJ1-1; the D region possibly corresponds to TRBD1 (5 bases align). This TCR derives from a man between 18 and 35 years old in good health. CDR3 region: CASSLAGTATEAFF. The nucleotides read TGCGCCAGCAGCTTGGCCGGGACGGCAACTGAAGCTTTCTTT.